Listed below are T cell receptor beta chains from one sample, sequenced in a study of OX40 agonist ivuxolimab in advanced cancers. Some clones are missing from TCRdb's copy, which holds only in-frame ones; the method was immunoSEQ multiplex PCR. The top ten clones hold 3% to 4% of a sample with some 60,000 clones, roughly nine tenths of them seen once. The sample was CD4+ or CD8+ T cells sorted from blood, taken in a trial of the OX40 agonist ivuxolimab. These receptors were taken from an adult with an advanced solid tumor such as melanoma, head and neck, liver or kidney cancer. Each CDR3 is given with its conserved first and last residue. Fields, in order: J gene, clone size, D gene, V gene, CDR3 DNA, CDR3 protein. D genes are given only for firm matches. Clone size is stated in some rows and not others, as once, few, many or a class when expanded.

>TRBJ2-2|.|.|TRBV4-3
TGCGCCAGCAGCCAAGGGGGGACCTACACCGGGGAGCTGTTTTTT
CASSQGGTYTGELFF
>TRBJ1-4|.|.|TRBV6-1
TGTGCCAGCAGTGACTTCAGGGTCGCCGATGAAAAACTGTTTTTT
CASSDFRVADEKLFF
>TRBJ2-7|.|.|TRBV12-2
TGTGCAAGTCGCTCCGGGGGACTGCCCTACGAGCAGTACTTC
CASRSGGLPYEQYF
>TRBJ2-5|.|.|TRBV7-2
TGTGCCAGCAGCCCCGGGGCGGAGTCGTTTCAAGAGACCCAGTACTTC
CASSPGAESFQETQYF
>TRBJ2-7|few|.|TRBV6-5
TGTGCCAGCAGTTACAGCATAGCAGAGGCGGGGCAGTACTTC
CASSYSIAEAGQYF
>TRBJ2-6|.|TRBD1|TRBV18
TGTGCCAGCTCACCACCGTTTCAGGGGGCTAGCTCTGGGGCCAACGTCCTGACTTTC
CASSPPFQGASSGANVLTF
>TRBJ2-7|.|.|TRBV29-1
TGCAGCGTTGAAACGGACTTAGCCTACGAGCAGTACTTC
CSVETDLAYEQYF
>TRBJ2-5|.|.|TRBV7-3
TGTGCCAGCAGCTCCGGAAACCAAGAGACCCAGTACTTC
CASSSGNQETQYF
>TRBJ2-1|.|TRBD1|TRBV19
TGTGCCAGTACCCGGACAGGCTACAATGAGCAGTTCTTC
CASTRTGYNEQFF
>TRBJ2-3|.|.|TRBV7-8
TGTGCCAGCAGCTTAGGTATTGGCGGGATGTCAGATACGCAGTATTTT
CASSLGIGGMSDTQYF
>TRBJ2-3|.|.|TRBV29-1
TGCACCATGGAGGGGGAAGATACGCAGTATTTT
CTMEGEDTQYF
>TRBJ2-7|.|TRBD2|TRBV7-2
TGTGCCAGCAGCTTACTAGCGGGAGGGACTCGTCCTAACGAGCAGTACTTC
CASSLLAGGTRPNEQYF
>TRBJ2-3|once|TRBD2|TRBV9
TGTGCCAGCAGCGTAGCTAGCGGGGACACAGATACGCAGTATTTT
CASSVASGDTDTQYF
>TRBJ1-5|.|.|TRBV6-6
TGTGCCAGCAGTTACTGGCCTCGGGCCGGGGGTCAGCCCCAGCATTTT
CASSYWPRAGGQPQHF
>TRBJ2-1|.|TRBD2|TRBV5-1
TGCGCCAGCAGCTTTCTCTGGCGGGAGGGTGATGAGCAGTTCTTC
CASSFLWREGDEQFF
>TRBJ2-7|.|TRBD2|TRBV5-1
TGCGCCAGCAGCCCTCTATCTAGCGGGAGGGACTACGAGCAGTACTTC
CASSPLSSGRDYEQYF
>TRBJ1-1|.|.|TRBV9
TGTGCCAGCAGCGTAGACGGGCTCACTGAAGCTTTCTTT
CASSVDGLTEAFF
>TRBJ2-1|once|.|TRBV28
TGTGCCAGCAGTCCGGCTGGGGGTAATAATGAGCAGTTCTTC
CASSPAGGNNEQFF
>TRBJ2-1|.|.|TRBV9
TGTGCCAGCAGTTTCACGGACATAACTTACAATGAGCAGTTCTTC
CASSFTDITYNEQFF
>TRBJ2-4|.|.|TRBV2
TGTGCCAGCAGTGATGACAGGGCGGGATACATTCAGTACTTC
CASSDDRAGYIQYF
>TRBJ2-3|.|.|TRBV5-4
TGTGCCAGCAGCTTGTCACTAGCAGGCACAGATACGCAGTATTTT
CASSLSLAGTDTQYF
>TRBJ1-1|.|TRBD1|TRBV15
TGTGCCACCAGCAGAGAAGTCAGGGGGCTAGACACTGAAGCTTTCTTT
CATSREVRGLDTEAFF
>TRBJ1-1|.|.|TRBV4-2
TGTGCCAGCAGCCAAGACGGTGGTATGAACACTGAAGCTTTCTTT
CASSQDGGMNTEAFF
>TRBJ2-3|.|TRBD2|TRBV28
TGTGCCAGCAGTTTGATCGGGAGGTACGATACGCAGTATTTT
CASSLIGRYDTQYF
>TRBJ2-2|.|.|TRBV9
TGTGCCAGCAGCGGAAACCCTAGTTTGGGACGGACCGGGGAGCTGTTTTTT
CASSGNPSLGRTGELFF
>TRBJ2-7|.|TRBD1|TRBV9
TGTGCCAGCAGCGCAGGGACAGGGAACTACGAGCAGTACTTC
CASSAGTGNYEQYF
>TRBJ2-7|.|TRBD1|TRBV4-3
TGCGCCAGCAGCCAATCAGTGAGGGCAGGGGGCCACGAGCAGTACTTC
CASSQSVRAGGHEQYF
>TRBJ2-2|.|TRBD2|TRBV7-6
TGTGCCAGCAGCTTAGATAGCGGGAGGGCCACCGGGGAGCTGTTTTTT
CASSLDSGRATGELFF
>TRBJ2-7|.|TRBD1|TRBV28
TGTGCCAGCAGCTCACCGGGACAGGGCTCCTACGAGCAGTACTTC
CASSSPGQGSYEQYF
>TRBJ1-2|.|TRBD1|TRBV28
TGTGCCAGCAGTTCTACCGGGACAGGGAGCTATGGCTACACCTTC
CASSSTGTGSYGYTF
>TRBJ1-1|.|.|TRBV5-1
TGCGCCAGCAGCTTGGGAACCGAAGCTTTCTTT
CASSLGTEAFF
>TRBJ2-2|.|TRBD2|TRBV27
TGTGCCAGCAGTTTAGCCACGACTAGCGCGGCCACCGGGGAGCTGTTTTTT
CASSLATTSAATGELFF
>TRBJ2-7|.|TRBD2|TRBV7-9
TGTGCCAGCAGCTTTGTTATAGCGGGCCCCTCCTACGAGCAGTACTTC
CASSFVIAGPSYEQYF
>TRBJ2-2|.|TRBD1|TRBV10-2
TGCGCCAGCAGCGGACTGAGGGGGCAGGGTAACACCGGGGAGCTGTTTTTT
CASSGLRGQGNTGELFF
>TRBJ2-5|.|TRBD2|TRBV15
TGTGCCACCAGCAGTGGGGGACTAGCGGGAATTGGAGAGACCCAGTACTTC
CATSSGGLAGIGETQYF
>TRBJ2-7|.|TRBD2|TRBV7-9
TGTGCCAGCAGCTCCCCTGGCGGGAGGAGCTCCTACGAGCAGTACTTC
CASSSPGGRSSYEQYF
>TRBJ1-1|.|.|TRBV11-2
TGTGCCAGCAGCTTAGACCTAGGGGGGGGTACTGAAGCTTTCTTT
CASSLDLGGGTEAFF
>TRBJ2-1|.|.|TRBV7-2
TGTGCCAGCAGCTTAGGGGTCGGGATTTACAATGAGCAGTTCTTC
CASSLGVGIYNEQFF
>TRBJ2-7|once|.|TRBV4-3
TGCGCCAGCAGCCAAGATCATGGGTGGGACACTTCCTACGAGCAGTACTTC
CASSQDHGWDTSYEQYF
>TRBJ2-3|.|.|TRBV19
TGTGCCAGTAGTCTGAGGGAGGATACGCAGTATTTT
CASSLREDTQYF
>TRBJ2-3|.|.|TRBV4-1
TGCGCCAGCCGGAGTTGGGCTAGCGGCACAGATACGCAGTATTTT
CASRSWASGTDTQYF
>TRBJ1-1|.|.|TRBV11-2
TGTGCCAGCAGCTTAGATGGGGTCACGAACACTGAAGCTTTCTTT
CASSLDGVTNTEAFF